The 26 T cell receptor beta chains listed next were all sequenced from one sample in a study of T cell responses to AZD1222 COVID-19 vaccine. TCRdb's copy holds only in-frame clones and misses some; the assay was immunoSEQ multiplex PCR. The sample carries 140,000 or so clones, roughly 92% recorded once. The sequenced sample was peripheral blood, obtained on day 0 of AZD1222 vaccination. All receptors derive from an adult in good health.

The chain recombines TRBV30 with TRBJ1-5, with 9 nucleotides matching TRBD1. V trimming: 2 bases; J trimming: 6 bases; junction bases outside the gene matches: 5. The CDR3 is made up of 14 amino acids. CDR1 is GTSNPN, CDR2 SVGIG, per germline (reference sequence). The CDR3 spells CAWSTGGSSQPQHF. In nucleotides, the CDR3 is TGTGCCTGGAGTACAGGGGGCTCAAGTCAGCCCCAGCATTTT. Filled out from reference TRBV30 and TRBJ1-5, the complete variable domain reads SQTIHQWPATLVQPVGSPLSLECTVEGTSNPNLYWYRQAAGRGLQLLFYSVGIGQISSEVPQNLSASRPQDRQFILSSKKLLLSDSGFYLCAWSTGGSSQPQHFGDGTRLSIL.

J is TRBJ2-1 and V is TRBV2, with 16 bases aligning to TRBD2. V trimming: 10 bases; J trimming: 9 bases; junction bases outside the gene matches: 15. The CDR3 contains 17 residues. The V gene's germline CDR1 is SNHLY and CDR2 FYNNEI. The CDR3 spells CATYITPGTSGRGEQFF. The CDR3 coding sequence is TGTGCCACCTACATAACTCCCGGGACTAGCGGGAGGGGTGAGCAGTTCTTC. Looking up the rest from reference TRBV2 and TRBJ2-1 gives the full variable domain: EPEVTQTPSHQVTQMGQEVILRCVPISNHLYFYWYRQILGQKVEFLVSFYNNEISEKSEIFDDQFSVERPDGSNFTLKIRSTKLEDSAMYFCATYITPGTSGRGEQFFGPGTRLTVL.

The chain employs TRBV11-1 and TRBJ2-5; D is uncertain. V lost 5 bases and J 2 bases, leaving 9 bases between the germline ends. The CDR3 runs 13 residues. Germline values: CDR1 SGHAT, CDR2 FQDESV (reference sequence). The CDR3 DNA follows: TGTGCCAGCAGCAATGATATACAAGAGACCCAGTACTTC. This codes for CASSNDIQETQYF.

The gene calls are TRBV27 and TRBJ1-2; 10 bases fit TRBD1. Per the germline V gene, CDR1 is MNHEY and CDR2 is SMNVEV (reference sequence). CDR3 length equals 14 residues. Losses at the gene ends were 6 bases for V and 5 bases for J; bases not matched to a gene: 6. In DNA form, the CDR3 reads TGTGCCAGCAGGTCTAGGACAGGGGGTTATGGCTACACCTTC. This encodes CASRSRTGGYGYTF.

The chain couples TRBV12-3 or TRBV12-4 to TRBJ1-2; D is possibly TRBD1 (5 bases). This CDR3 is built from 13 residues. Deletions cut 5 bases from V and 5 bases from J, with 12 bases between. DNA for the CDR3: TGTGCCAGCAGTCCTCCAGGGAGGTATGGCTACACCTTC. It yields the protein CASSPPGRYGYTF.

This rearrangement joins TRBV13 to TRBJ1-2; D possibly corresponds to TRBD1 (5 bases). The germline gives CDR1 PRHDT, CDR2 FYEKMQ (reference sequence). Trimming shortened V by 5 bases and J by 4 bases, and 14 bases separated the two germline ends. This CDR3 contains 14 residues. CDR3 in amino acids: CASSLRQSLYGYTF. The CDR3 bases are TGTGCCAGCAGCCTAAGACAGAGCCTCTATGGCTACACCTTC.

This chain links TRBV2 with TRBJ2-7; TRBD2 agrees at 9 bases. V dropped 6 bases and J dropped 4; count of bases not matched to a gene: 4. The CDR3 covers 13 residues. Germline loops: CDR1 SNHLY, CDR2 FYNNEI. CDR3 loop: CASRREGPYEQYF. The CDR3 nucleotides are TGTGCCAGCAGGCGGGAGGGCCCGTACGAGCAGTACTTC.

V is TRBV29-1 and J is TRBJ2-7; no clear D. The germline CDR1 and CDR2 sequences are SQVTM and ANQGSEA. Trimming cost V 2 bases and J 1 base, with 6 bases left between them. The CDR3 is made up of 12 amino acids. In nucleotides, the CDR3 is TGCAGCGTTGAAACCGGTTCCTACGAGCAGTACTTC. Translating gives CSVETGSYEQYF.

The gene calls are TRBV18 and TRBJ2-5; 10 nucleotides line up with TRBD1. This CDR3 has 15 residues. The ends lost 6 bases at V and 5 bases at J; junction bases unmatched: 9. The germline V gene encodes CDR1 KGHSH and CDR2 LQKENI. CDR3 amino acids: CASSPGTGERETQYF. CDR3 coding DNA: TGTGCCAGCTCCCCCGGGACAGGGGAGCGGGAGACCCAGTACTTC.

The chain employs TRBV12-5 and TRBJ1-4; maybe TRBD1 (6 bases). The CDR3 has 14 amino acids. Trimming took 8 bases from V and 0 from J, leaving 10 bases between them. From germline, CDR1 is LGHNT and CDR2 FRNRAP. CDR3 protein: CASRYRATNEKLFF. CDR3 bases: TGTGCTAGTAGGTACAGGGCAACTAATGAAAAACTGTTTTTT.

This clone was found a few times. DNA of the CDR3: TGTGCCAGCAGTCTCCGGGACAGGGCCCTTAATGAGCAGTTCTTC. This sequence encodes CASSLRDRALNEQFF. V gene TRBV2 combines with J gene TRBJ2-1; TRBD1 matches 9 bases. Germline loops: CDR1 SNHLY, CDR2 FYNNEI. The CDR3 loop spans 15 amino acids. V gave up 5 bases and J gave up 7 bases; unmatched junction bases: 9. The full variable domain, rest sourced from reference TRBV2 and TRBJ2-1, is EPEVTQTPSHQVTQMGQEVILRCVPISNHLYFYWYRQILGQKVEFLVSFYNNEISEKSEIFDDQFSVERPDGSNFTLKIRSTKLEDSAMYFCASSLRDRALNEQFFGPGTRLTVL.

The V and J genes are TRBV12-3 or TRBV12-4 and TRBJ1-2; D remains ambiguous. V was pared by 5 bases and J by 4 bases, with 11 bases between. CDR3 length: 13 amino acids. The DNA of the CDR3 is TGTGCCAGCAGTAAGACGCTACTCTATGGCTACACCTTC. It encodes CASSKTLLYGYTF.

The chain combines TRBV11-2 with TRBJ2-5; D gene uncertain. The germline gives CDR1 SGHAT, CDR2 FQNNGV. The CDR3 runs 12 residues. The V end lost 2 bases, the J end lost 1 base, and 2 bases lay between the germline ends. The CDR3 loop is CASSLTQETQYF. In DNA form, the CDR3 reads TGTGCCAGCAGCTTAACCCAAGAGACCCAGTACTTC.

The genes are TRBV19 and TRBJ1-2; weak D call: TRBD1 (6 bases). V was shortened by 3 bases and J by 5 bases, with 13 bases between the two germline ends. The CDR3 length is 14 residues. Germline lookup yields CDR1 LNHDA and CDR2 SQIVND (reference sequence). CDR3 nucleotide sequence: TGTGCCAGTAGTATCGGAGGGGGGAAATATGGCTACACCTTC. Translated: CASSIGGGKYGYTF. Combining the CDR3 with reference TRBV19 and TRBJ1-2 gives the whole variable domain DGGITQSPKYLFRKEGQNVTLSCEQNLNHDAMYWYRQDPGQGLRLIYYSQIVNDFQKGDIAEGYSVSREKKESFPLTVTSAQKNPTAFYLCASSIGGGKYGYTFGSGTRLTVV.

J is TRBJ2-1 and V is TRBV11-3, with a tentative D call TRBD1 (7 bases). The V end was cut by 5 bases, the J end by 5 bases, with 16 bases between. The CDR3 has 15 amino acids. Germline V lookup: CDR1 SGHNT, CDR2 YENEEA. The CDR3 coding sequence is TGTGCCAGCAGCACAGGACAGGAGGGGGACAATGAGCAGTTCTTC. Amino acid sequence: CASSTGQEGDNEQFF.

The chain joins TRBV28 to TRBJ1-5; no definite D call. Trimming left V 6 bases short and J 3 bases short, with 12 bases between. CDR1 and CDR2 (germline): MDHEN, SYDVKM. This CDR3 is built from 14 residues. As DNA, the CDR3 is TGTGCCAGCAGGCGGGGAGTCTACAATCAGCCCCAGCATTTT. Encoded protein: CASRRGVYNQPQHF.

CDR3 coding DNA: TGTGCCAGCTCACCACCGGGGAGGGGGCTCTACGAGCAGTACTTC. This codes for CASSPPGRGLYEQYF. The genes are TRBV18 and TRBJ2-7; perhaps D is TRBD1 or TRBD2 (7 bases each). The CDR3 covers 15 residues. CDR1 and CDR2 from the germline V gene are KGHSH and LQKENI. The V end lost 0 bases, the J end lost 3 bases, and 12 bases lay between the germline ends.

The chain couples TRBV27 to TRBJ1-1; no firm D call. CDR1 is MNHEY, CDR2 SMNVEV, per germline (reference sequence). Trimming removed 11 bases from V and 4 bases from J, with 14 bases in between. This CDR3 is 12 amino acids long. The DNA for the CDR3 is TGTGCCTCGGGAGGTTTGGGCACTGAAGCTTTCTTT. This encodes CASGGLGTEAFF.

V usage is TRBV11-2 and J usage is TRBJ2-3; D not resolved. This CDR3 has 16 amino acids. V lost 2 bases and J 0 bases, leaving 12 bases between the germline ends. The germline V gene has CDR1 SGHAT and CDR2 FQNNGV. Here the CDR3 DNA reads TGTGCCAGCAGCTTACTCAATGTGGGTAGCACAGATACGCAGTATTTT. Protein sequence: CASSLLNVGSTDTQYF.

V gene TRBV12-3 or TRBV12-4 combines with J gene TRBJ1-1; no definite D call. The CDR3 has 13 residues. The ends were cut back, 6 bases at V and 0 bases at J, with 8 bases in the middle. The CDR3 bases are TGTGCCAGCAGCACTAACTTGAACACTGAAGCTTTCTTT. Translating gives CASSTNLNTEAFF.

CDR3 nucleotides: TGTGCCAGCAGTGGCCCCCAACAGGGGGAACGAAACACCATATATTTT. Its protein is CASSGPQQGERNTIYF. The chain recombines TRBV6-1 with TRBJ1-3; 8 bases fit TRBD1. This CDR3 has 16 amino acids. Trimming cost V 4 bases and J 5 bases; bases outside gene matches: 10. Germline loops: CDR1 MNHNS, CDR2 SASEGT.

This clone was detected a few times. The chain recombines TRBV4-1 with TRBJ1-2; maybe TRBD1 (6 bases). V lost 2 bases and J 1 base, leaving 11 bases between the germline ends. The CDR3 spans 15 residues. The germline V gene encodes CDR1 MGHRA and CDR2 YSYEKL. In nucleotides, the CDR3 is TGCGCCAGCAGCCAACCAACACAGGGTAACTATGGCTACACCTTC. It encodes CASSQPTQGNYGYTF.

The chain is built from TRBV25-1 and TRBJ1-2; 8 positions match TRBD1. The V gene end was trimmed by 8 bases and the J gene end by 4 bases; junction bases not matched to a gene: 15. Germline CDR1 MGHDK, CDR2 SYGVNS. This CDR3 has 16 residues. Here the CDR3 DNA reads TGTGCCAGCGGAGGGGCAGGGGGCAGTGGGATCTATGGCTACACCTTC. Protein sequence: CASGGAGGSGIYGYTF.

This clone came up once. The chain is built from TRBV27 and TRBJ2-1, with 8 bases identical to TRBD2. This CDR3 has 16 residues. Germline V lookup: CDR1 MNHEY, CDR2 SMNVEV (reference sequence). V lost 0 bases to trimming and J lost 7 bases; unmatched junction nucleotides: 8. The CDR3 loop is CASSLSFGPSGNEQFF. CDR3 nucleotides: TGTGCCAGCAGTTTATCTTTCGGTCCTAGCGGGAATGAGCAGTTCTTC.

This chain links TRBV9 with TRBJ1-2; 8 bases match TRBD1. Losses at the gene ends were 3 bases for V and 7 bases for J; bases not matched to a gene: 8. The CDR3 is 14 amino acids. The V gene's germline CDR1 is SGDLS and CDR2 YYNGEE. The CDR3 region has the DNA TGTGCCAGCAGCGGACCGACAGGGGAGGGTGGCTACACCTTC. Translated, it gives CASSGPTGEGGYTF.

The chain employs TRBV27 and TRBJ2-7; 12 positions agree with TRBD2. Trimming took 5 bases from V and 5 from J; bases not matched to a gene: 19. Germline-derived CDR1 and CDR2 are MNHEY and SMNVEV (reference sequence). The CDR3 is 19 amino acids. In DNA, the CDR3 is TGTGCCAGCAGTATGCTAAGACTAGCGGGAGCACGTTTCGGTCACGAGCAGTACTTC. Its protein is CASSMLRLAGARFGHEQYF.